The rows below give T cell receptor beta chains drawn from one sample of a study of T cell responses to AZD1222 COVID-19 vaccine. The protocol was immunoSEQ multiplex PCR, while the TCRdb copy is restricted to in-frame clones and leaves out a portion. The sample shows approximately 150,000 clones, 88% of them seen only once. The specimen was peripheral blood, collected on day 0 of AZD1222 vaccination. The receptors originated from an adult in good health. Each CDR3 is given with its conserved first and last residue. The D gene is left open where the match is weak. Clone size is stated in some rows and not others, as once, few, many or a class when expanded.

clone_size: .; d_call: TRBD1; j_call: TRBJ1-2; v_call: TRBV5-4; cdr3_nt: TGTGCCGGCGGGACAGGGGGCAGCGGCTATGGCTACACCTTC; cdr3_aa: CAGGTGGSGYGYTF
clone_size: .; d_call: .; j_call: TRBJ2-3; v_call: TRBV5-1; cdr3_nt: TGCGCCAGCAGCTTGGGACAGGTGACAGATACGCAGTATTTT; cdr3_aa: CASSLGQVTDTQYF
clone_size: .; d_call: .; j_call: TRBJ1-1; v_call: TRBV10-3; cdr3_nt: TGTGCCATCAGGGAGAACACTGAAGCTTTCTTT; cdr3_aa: CAIRENTEAFF
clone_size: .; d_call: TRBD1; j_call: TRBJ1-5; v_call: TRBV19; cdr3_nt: TGTGCCAGTAGCCGGACAGGGACTCGGAACAATCAGCCCCAGCATTTT; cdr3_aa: CASSRTGTRNNQPQHF
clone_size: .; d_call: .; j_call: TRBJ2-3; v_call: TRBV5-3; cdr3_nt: TGTGCCAGAACTGGGACAGGGGGCGATCTAGCGGGAGGGGGCACAGATACGCAGTATTTT; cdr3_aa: CARTGTGGDLAGGGTDTQYF
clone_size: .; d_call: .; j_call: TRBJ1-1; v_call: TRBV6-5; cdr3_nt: TGTGCCAGCAGTTACCCCGGGACAAAGAACACTGAAGCTTTCTTT; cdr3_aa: CASSYPGTKNTEAFF
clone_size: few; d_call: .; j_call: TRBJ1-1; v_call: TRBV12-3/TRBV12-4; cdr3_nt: TGTGCCAGCAGTTTCTTGTTGGACACTGAAGCTTTCTTT; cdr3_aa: CASSFLLDTEAFF
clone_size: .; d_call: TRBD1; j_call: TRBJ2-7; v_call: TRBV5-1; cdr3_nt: TGCGCCAGCAACAGGGACAGCTCCTACGAGCAGTACTTC; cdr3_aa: CASNRDSSYEQYF
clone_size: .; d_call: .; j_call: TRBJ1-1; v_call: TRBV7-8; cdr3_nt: TGTGCCAGCAGCTTAGGAGGGGACACATTGAAAGCTTTCTTT; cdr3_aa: CASSLGGDTLKAFF
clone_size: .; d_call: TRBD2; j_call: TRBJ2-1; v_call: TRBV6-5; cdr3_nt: TGTGCCAGCAAAACGGGACTAGCTCGCAATGAGCAGTTCTTC; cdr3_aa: CASKTGLARNEQFF
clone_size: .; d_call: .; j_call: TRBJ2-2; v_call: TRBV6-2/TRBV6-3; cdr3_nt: TGTGCCAGCAGCCCATTTAGGGGGAGGTCCGGGGAGCTGTTTTTT; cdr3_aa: CASSPFRGRSGELFF
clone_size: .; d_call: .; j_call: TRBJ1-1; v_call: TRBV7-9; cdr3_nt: TGTGCCAGCAGCTCCAACAACAGGCTTGGGACTGAAGCTTTCTTT; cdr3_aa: CASSSNNRLGTEAFF
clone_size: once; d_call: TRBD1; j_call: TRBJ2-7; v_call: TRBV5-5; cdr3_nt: TGTGCCAGCAGCTTAAAGGCAGGGGGCTCCTACGAGCAGTACTTC; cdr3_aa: CASSLKAGGSYEQYF
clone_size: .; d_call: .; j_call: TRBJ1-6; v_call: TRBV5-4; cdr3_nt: TGTGCCAGCAGCCGCGCCGATGTTTCACCCCTCCACTTT; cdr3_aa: CASSRADVSPLHF
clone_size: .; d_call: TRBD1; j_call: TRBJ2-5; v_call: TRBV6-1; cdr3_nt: TGTGCCAGCAGGACAGGGATAGAGACCCAGTACTTC; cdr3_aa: CASRTGIETQYF
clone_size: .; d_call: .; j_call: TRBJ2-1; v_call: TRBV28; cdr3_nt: TGTGCCAGCGGTTACTCCCTGTCCAATGAGCAGTTCTTC; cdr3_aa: CASGYSLSNEQFF
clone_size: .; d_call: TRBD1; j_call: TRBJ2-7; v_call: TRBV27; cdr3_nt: TGTGCCAGCAGTCTCCGTGGGACAGGGATACACCACGAGCAGTACTTC; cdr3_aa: CASSLRGTGIHHEQYF
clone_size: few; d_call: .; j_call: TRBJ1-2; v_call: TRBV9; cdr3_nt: TGTGCCAGCAGCGTAGGCGAAGGGAGCTATGGCTACACCTTC; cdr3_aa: CASSVGEGSYGYTF
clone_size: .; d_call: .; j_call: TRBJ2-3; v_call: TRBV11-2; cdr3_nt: TGTGCCAGCAGGGAGCCCGGCACAGATACGCAGTATTTT; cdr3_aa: CASREPGTDTQYF
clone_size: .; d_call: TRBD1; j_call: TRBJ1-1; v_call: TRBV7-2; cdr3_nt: TGTGCCAGCAGCTTAGCTTGGACAGGGGGCGACGCTTTCTTT; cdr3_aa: CASSLAWTGGDAFF
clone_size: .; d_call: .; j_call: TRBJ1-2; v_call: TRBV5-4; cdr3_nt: TGTGCCAGCAGCTTGGAGTGGCAGCCCATCCCGGGCTACACCTTC; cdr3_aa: CASSLEWQPIPGYTF
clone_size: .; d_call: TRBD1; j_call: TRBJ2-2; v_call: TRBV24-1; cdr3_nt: TGTGCCACCAGTGACCCTGACAGGGGCCCCCCCGGGGAGCTGTTTTTT; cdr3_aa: CATSDPDRGPPGELFF
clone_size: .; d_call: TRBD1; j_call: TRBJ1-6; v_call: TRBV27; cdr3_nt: TGTGCCAGCAGTTTTTCGGCACAGGGGGCGCGGGGGTATAATTCACCCCTCCACTTT; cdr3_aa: CASSFSAQGARGYNSPLHF
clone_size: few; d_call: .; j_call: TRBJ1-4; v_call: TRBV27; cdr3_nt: TGTGCCAGCAGTTCCCCGGGTCTTAATGAAAAACTGTTTTTT; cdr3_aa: CASSSPGLNEKLFF
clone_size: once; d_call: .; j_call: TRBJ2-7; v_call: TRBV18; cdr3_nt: TGTGCCAGCTCACTACTAGACAGGCCAAGAACCGGCGAGCAGTACTTC; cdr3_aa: CASSLLDRPRTGEQYF